The source of this TCR beta chain is a study of control samples from healthy donors and cancer patients. Trimming shortened V by 3 bases and J by 1 base, and 10 bases separated the two germline ends. Germline V gene lookup returns CDR1 ENHRY and CDR2 SYGVKD. The CDR3 loop spans 14 amino acids. Data came from immunoSEQ multiplex PCR; TCRdb stores just in-frame clones and leaves some out. The sample lists around 48,000 clones; nearly 95% were seen once. V gene TRBV10-3 combines with J gene TRBJ2-7, with TRBD1 as a possible D gene (5 bases). The sequencing sample was made of PBMCs. The TCR originated in a woman aged 45 to 65 with head and neck cancer. In nucleotides, the CDR3 is TGTGCCATCAGTGAAGCCAGGGCTTCCTACGAGCAGTACTTC. Its protein is CAISEARASYEQYF.